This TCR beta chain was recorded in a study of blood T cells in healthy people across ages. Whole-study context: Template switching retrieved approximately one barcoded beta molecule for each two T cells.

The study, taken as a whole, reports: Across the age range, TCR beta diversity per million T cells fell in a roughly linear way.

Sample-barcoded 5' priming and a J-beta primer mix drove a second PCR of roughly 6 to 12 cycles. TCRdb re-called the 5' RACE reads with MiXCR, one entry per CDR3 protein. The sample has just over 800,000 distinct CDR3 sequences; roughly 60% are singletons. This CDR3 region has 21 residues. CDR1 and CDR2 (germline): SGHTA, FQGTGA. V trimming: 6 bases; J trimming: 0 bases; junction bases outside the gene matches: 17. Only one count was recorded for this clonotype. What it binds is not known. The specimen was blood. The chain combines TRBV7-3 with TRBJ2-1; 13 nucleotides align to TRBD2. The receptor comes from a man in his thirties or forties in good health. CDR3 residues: CASRLKGLAGLLPNSYNEQFF. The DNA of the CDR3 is TGTGCCAGCAGGCTTAAGGGACTAGCGGGACTTCTACCAAACTCCTACAATGAGCAGTTCTTC.